This T cell receptor (beta chain) derives from a study of early T cells in non-severe SARS-CoV-2 infection. Study context: Sequencing of bulk RNA from unsorted whole blood was done, without chain pairing.

This clonotype was observed many times. Antigen unknown. Overall study findings and caveats: Missing private and CD4 specificities, VDJdb matching favored anti-spike CD8 responses.

As part of library construction, unique molecular identifiers were attached to individual cDNA molecules. TCRdb used MiXCR to reprocess the 5' RACE reads, holding one entry per CDR3 protein. This table holds 68,000 or so distinct CDR3 sequences, approximately 10% found once. Germline V gene data show CDR1 as KGHSH and CDR2 as LQKENI. Trimming stripped 2 bases from V and 3 bases from J, with 13 bases between. The CDR3 length is 15 residues. The sequenced material came from whole blood. This receptor was taken from an adult who was a healthcare worker with PCR-confirmed SARS-CoV-2 infection or an uninfected control (not recorded which). The V gene is TRBV18, the J gene TRBJ1-1; perhaps TRBD1 as D (5 bases). The DNA for the CDR3 is TGTGCCAGCTCACCAGAGGTAGACAGATACACTGAAGCTTTCTTT. Protein: CASSPEVDRYTEAFF.